These T cell receptor beta chains were read from a single sample in a study of shared clonotypes between healthy human individuals. The repertoire was sequenced with immunoSEQ multiplex PCR; TCRdb's copy has only in-frame clones and lacks some. This table has some 1,400,000 clones, more than 95% appearing once. The sample taken for sequencing was naive CD4+ T cells sorted from blood. Receptor source: a man in his thirties or forties in good health. Both conserved end residues are part of each CDR3. The D gene is left open where the match is weak.

j_call: TRBJ2-1; d_call: TRBD1; v_call: TRBV5-1; cdr3_aa: CASCGGQGAYNEQFF
j_call: TRBJ1-1; d_call: -; v_call: TRBV4-2; cdr3_aa: CASSYGQGRNTEAFF
j_call: TRBJ2-7; d_call: TRBD2; v_call: TRBV5-8; cdr3_aa: CASSTGGATYEQYF
j_call: TRBJ2-3; d_call: -; v_call: TRBV5-1; cdr3_aa: CASHEGRKSTDTQYF
j_call: TRBJ2-2; d_call: -; v_call: TRBV27; cdr3_aa: CASSFSGTGLFF
j_call: TRBJ2-7; d_call: TRBD2; v_call: TRBV7-2; cdr3_aa: CASSLERRLAVYEQYF
j_call: TRBJ2-7; d_call: TRBD2; v_call: TRBV5-1; cdr3_aa: CASSATGLADEQYF
j_call: TRBJ1-2; d_call: -; v_call: TRBV29-1; cdr3_aa: CSVEHVYGYTF
j_call: TRBJ2-7; d_call: -; v_call: TRBV5-1; cdr3_aa: CASSQAQVHEQYF
j_call: TRBJ2-2; d_call: -; v_call: TRBV5-4; cdr3_aa: CASSPQQGSSTGELFF
j_call: TRBJ2-4; d_call: -; v_call: TRBV7-8; cdr3_aa: CASSLAPAPGLLAKNIQYF
j_call: TRBJ2-7; d_call: -; v_call: TRBV2; cdr3_aa: CASSGGRGVFVDEQYF
j_call: TRBJ2-3; d_call: -; v_call: TRBV28; cdr3_aa: CASRETTRTQYF
j_call: TRBJ2-1; d_call: TRBD2; v_call: TRBV5-1; cdr3_aa: CASSVGLAGDWYEQFF
j_call: TRBJ2-5; d_call: -; v_call: TRBV18; cdr3_aa: CASSQGIQETQYF
j_call: TRBJ1-5; d_call: TRBD1; v_call: TRBV6-6; cdr3_aa: CASSSGQRYGPQHF
j_call: TRBJ2-3; d_call: TRBD2; v_call: TRBV7-2; cdr3_aa: CASSLYSSGPSTDTQYF
j_call: TRBJ1-2; d_call: -; v_call: TRBV5-5; cdr3_aa: CASSFTGYGYTF
j_call: TRBJ1-1; d_call: -; v_call: TRBV5-1; cdr3_aa: CASSLGNRNTEAFF
j_call: TRBJ1-5; d_call: -; v_call: TRBV6-1; cdr3_aa: CASSEINQPQHF
j_call: TRBJ2-1; d_call: -; v_call: TRBV2; cdr3_aa: CASSVRTGPNEQFF
j_call: TRBJ1-5; d_call: -; v_call: TRBV2; cdr3_aa: CASSDSRVGNQPQHF
j_call: TRBJ2-7; d_call: TRBD1; v_call: TRBV11-1; cdr3_aa: CASSLSRGLGEQYF
j_call: TRBJ2-7; d_call: -; v_call: TRBV27; cdr3_aa: CASSLRAIRTTTYEQYF
j_call: TRBJ2-6; d_call: -; v_call: TRBV10-3; cdr3_aa: CAIAGWQGHHSGANVLTF
j_call: TRBJ2-3; d_call: TRBD2; v_call: TRBV6-1; cdr3_aa: CATKSGRNTDTQYF
j_call: TRBJ1-2; d_call: -; v_call: TRBV5-1; cdr3_aa: CASSLGPATNYGYTF
j_call: TRBJ1-2; d_call: -; v_call: TRBV27; cdr3_aa: CASSLRGNYGYTF
j_call: TRBJ2-7; d_call: -; v_call: TRBV19; cdr3_aa: CASSTPGVTYEQYF
j_call: TRBJ2-4; d_call: -; v_call: TRBV7-9; cdr3_aa: CASSYPKGGGKLAKNIQYF
j_call: TRBJ2-1; d_call: -; v_call: TRBV18; cdr3_aa: CASSPTSNEQFF
j_call: TRBJ2-7; d_call: -; v_call: TRBV7-2; cdr3_aa: CASSLSLDLEQYF
j_call: TRBJ2-6; d_call: -; v_call: TRBV7-3; cdr3_aa: CASSLGAAGANVLTF
j_call: TRBJ2-1; d_call: TRBD2; v_call: TRBV15; cdr3_aa: CATSRDLRGRVDEQFF
j_call: TRBJ1-1; d_call: -; v_call: TRBV25-1; cdr3_aa: CASSLASPGTEAFF
j_call: TRBJ2-7; d_call: -; v_call: TRBV7-2; cdr3_aa: CASSFGVFEQYF
j_call: TRBJ1-5; d_call: TRBD1; v_call: TRBV19; cdr3_aa: CASRIASSTGDQPQHF
j_call: TRBJ2-3; d_call: -; v_call: TRBV20-1; cdr3_aa: CSARDSYKQYF
j_call: TRBJ2-7; d_call: TRBD2; v_call: TRBV15; cdr3_aa: CATSREAGVSYEQYF
j_call: TRBJ2-1; d_call: TRBD2; v_call: TRBV10-3; cdr3_aa: CAISPASGRLNEQFF
j_call: TRBJ1-2; d_call: -; v_call: TRBV28; cdr3_aa: CASSSQGRTGYTF
j_call: TRBJ1-4; d_call: TRBD1; v_call: TRBV18; cdr3_aa: CASSIGTDEKLFF
j_call: TRBJ1-4; d_call: TRBD1; v_call: TRBV27; cdr3_aa: CASSRTPQGASEKLFF
j_call: TRBJ1-2; d_call: -; v_call: TRBV6-1; cdr3_aa: CASSEARVSYGYTF
j_call: TRBJ2-7; d_call: TRBD2; v_call: TRBV11-1; cdr3_aa: CASSLGSSGRGYEQYF
j_call: TRBJ1-2; d_call: TRBD1; v_call: TRBV30; cdr3_aa: CAWSRDRRMYGYTF
j_call: TRBJ2-2; d_call: -; v_call: TRBV5-1; cdr3_aa: CASSFPTGNTGELFF
j_call: TRBJ2-5; d_call: TRBD2; v_call: TRBV11-2; cdr3_aa: CASSLGDYPYLYQETQYF
j_call: TRBJ2-1; d_call: TRBD2; v_call: TRBV5-4; cdr3_aa: CASGPGLAGGWEQFF
j_call: TRBJ1-2; d_call: -; v_call: TRBV4-2; cdr3_aa: CASSFRQNYGYTF
j_call: TRBJ2-7; d_call: TRBD1; v_call: TRBV6-6; cdr3_aa: CASSWGQGPYEQYF
j_call: TRBJ2-3; d_call: -; v_call: TRBV6-5; cdr3_aa: CASRNPGDTQYF